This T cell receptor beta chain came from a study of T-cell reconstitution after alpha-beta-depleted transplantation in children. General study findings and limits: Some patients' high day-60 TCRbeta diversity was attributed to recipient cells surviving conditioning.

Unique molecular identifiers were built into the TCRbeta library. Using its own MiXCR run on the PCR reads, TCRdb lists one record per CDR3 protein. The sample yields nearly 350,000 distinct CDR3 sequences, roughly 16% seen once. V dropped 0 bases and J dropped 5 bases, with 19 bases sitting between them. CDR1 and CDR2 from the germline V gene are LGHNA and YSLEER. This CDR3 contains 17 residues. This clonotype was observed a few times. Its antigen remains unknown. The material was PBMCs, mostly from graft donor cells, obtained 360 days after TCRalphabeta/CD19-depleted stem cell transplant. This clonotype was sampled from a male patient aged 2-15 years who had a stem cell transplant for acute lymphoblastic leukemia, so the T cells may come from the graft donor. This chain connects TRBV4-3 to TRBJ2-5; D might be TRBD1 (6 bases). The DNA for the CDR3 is TGCGCCAGCAGCCAAGATTTTGGCGCAGGGGTTTTGGAGACCCAGTACTTC. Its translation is CASSQDFGAGVLETQYF.